Each of the 30 T cell receptor beta chains below was sequenced from the same sample in a study of sequential checkpoint blockade in melanoma. The data were produced by immunoSEQ multiplex PCR, yet TCRdb's version contains in-frame clones alone and is incomplete. The sample contains fewer than 25,000 clones, 80% to 85% of which appear only once. Noted treatment: randomized to nivolumab then ipilimumab (arm A) or the reverse (arm B). The sequences come from CD8+ T cells sorted from blood (inferred from file names), collected from a patient given nivolumab and ipilimumab in sequence. These receptor sequences come from a human donor with melanoma.

This clone has just a few counts. CDR3 protein: CASSPGLGGNTIYF. In nucleotides, the CDR3 is TGTGCCAGCAGTCCGGGGTTGGGTGGAAACACCATATATTTT. The chain links TRBV6-5 to TRBJ1-3; D not certain. CDR1 and CDR2 (germline): MNHEY, SVGAGI. The CDR3 contains 14 residues. V shed 5 bases and J shed 3 bases, with 11 bases lying between them.

The J gene is TRBJ2-6, the V gene TRBV7-9; 9 bases agree with TRBD1. The germline V gene has CDR1 SEHNR and CDR2 FQNEAQ (reference sequence). V was clipped by 7 bases and J by 2 bases; unmatched bases: 6. The CDR3 is 16 amino acids. The CDR3 loop reads CASTRTGEAGANVLTF. The CDR3 region has the DNA TGTGCCAGCACTCGGACAGGGGAGGCTGGGGCCAACGTCCTGACTTTC.

The CDR3 here is CASSAPGLAVGQYF. CDR3 DNA: TGTGCCAGCAGCGCCCCGGGACTAGCGGTGGGGCAGTACTTC. The chain employs TRBV7-9 and TRBJ2-7; 11 nucleotides agree with TRBD2. V lost 5 bases to trimming and J lost 9 bases; unmatched junction nucleotides: 9. The CDR3 contains 14 residues. Germline V gene data show CDR1 as SEHNR and CDR2 as FQNEAQ (reference sequence).

This clone was picked up a small number of times. The chain uses TRBV19 and TRBJ2-1; D is unresolved. The CDR3 loop spans 13 amino acids. Germline V gene sequence: CDR1 LNHDA, CDR2 SQIVND (reference sequence). The V and J ends lost 7 bases and 0 bases respectively, with 7 bases between them. CDR3 in amino acids: CASTSGSYNEQFF. For the CDR3, the DNA is TGTGCCAGTACCTCAGGCTCCTACAATGAGCAGTTCTTC.

Note on this clone: Other DNA sequences in this sample translate to the same CDR3. This chain uses TRBV19 with TRBJ2-7, with 7 bases matching TRBD1. CDR1 LNHDA and CDR2 SQIVND come from the germline V gene (reference sequence). The CDR3 is 15 amino acids. V was clipped by 4 bases and J by 6 bases; unmatched bases: 12. Here the CDR3 reads CASSSPGQGVGEQYF. The CDR3 DNA sequence: TGTGCCAGTAGTAGCCCGGGGCAGGGGGTGGGCGAGCAGTACTTC.

The sample holds one count of this clone. This chain connects TRBV13 to TRBJ2-1; TRBD2 matches at 9 bases. The V gene's germline CDR1 is PRHDT and CDR2 FYEKMQ (reference sequence). The CDR3 length is 15 residues. With V trimmed by 0 bases and J by 8 bases, 5 bases remained unmatched. CDR3 in amino acids: CASSLGLAGWDEQFF. The CDR3 nucleotides are TGTGCCAGCAGCTTAGGTCTAGCGGGATGGGATGAGCAGTTCTTC.

In this sample, this clone turned up a few times. V gene TRBV7-9 combines with J gene TRBJ1-1; D ambiguous. CDR1 and CDR2 from the germline V gene are SEHNR and FQNEAQ (reference sequence). The CDR3 loop spans 12 amino acids. The V gene lost 5 bases and the J gene lost 8 bases, with 12 bases spanning the gap. The CDR3 protein is CASSQPRLEAFF. CDR3 DNA sequence: TGTGCCAGCAGCCAACCCCGGTTGGAAGCTTTCTTT. Full variable domain (outside the CDR3, taken from reference TRBV7-9 and TRBJ1-1): DTGVSQNPRHKITKRGQNVTFRCDPISEHNRLYWYRQTLGQGPEFLTYFQNEAQLEKSRLLSDRFSAERPKGSFSTLEIQRTEQGDSAMYLCASSQPRLEAFFGQGTRLTVV.

V and J are TRBV9 and TRBJ2-5; no reliable D call. CDR3 size: 13 residues. The V end was cut by 3 bases, the J end by 5 bases, with 11 bases between. Germline loops: CDR1 SGDLS, CDR2 YYNGEE. The CDR3 protein is CASSDLGAETQYF. The CDR3, as DNA: TGTGCCAGCAGCGACCTAGGCGCGGAGACCCAGTACTTC. Based on the CDR3 plus reference TRBV9 and TRBJ2-5, the full variable domain is DSGVTQTPKHLITATGQRVTLRCSPRSGDLSVYWYQQSLDQGLQFLIQYYNGEERAKGNILERFSAQQFPDLHSELNLSSLELGDSALYFCASSDLGAETQYFGPGTRLLVL.

The rearrangement joins TRBV15 to TRBJ2-7; perhaps TRBD1 as D (5 bases). V was pared by 0 bases and J by 0 bases, with 9 bases between. The CDR3 consists of 15 residues. Germline V gene lookup returns CDR1 LNHNV and CDR2 YYDKDF (reference sequence). CDR3 nucleotides: TGTGCCACCAGCAGAGATTGGGGCACCTCCTACGAGCAGTACTTC. It yields the protein CATSRDWGTSYEQYF.

The chain recombines TRBV6-6 with TRBJ2-2; D remains unclear. Germline lookup yields CDR1 MNHNY and CDR2 SVGAGI (reference sequence). Trimming took 1 base from V and 4 from J, leaving 10 bases between them. The CDR3 extends over 15 amino acids. CDR3 protein: CASSYYGYTTGELFF. DNA for the CDR3: TGTGCCAGCAGTTACTACGGTTATACCACCGGGGAGCTGTTTTTT.

V usage is TRBV5-1 and J usage is TRBJ1-5; D remains ambiguous. V lost 2 bases, J lost 0 bases, and 3 bases lay in between. CDR3 length equals 13 residues. Germline V gene lookup returns CDR1 SGHRS and CDR2 YFSETQ. CDR3 nucleotide sequence: TGCGCCAGCAGCTTTCATAGCAATCAGCCCCAGCATTTT. It encodes CASSFHSNQPQHF.

The genes are TRBV5-1 and TRBJ1-1; 7 bases line up with TRBD1. V trimming: 4 bases; J trimming: 1 base; junction bases outside the gene matches: 4. The germline CDR1 and CDR2 sequences are SGHRS and YFSETQ. The CDR3 is 14 residues long. The CDR3 reads CASSRDRTNTEAFF. The CDR3 DNA sequence: TGCGCCAGCAGCCGGGACAGAACGAACACTGAAGCTTTCTTT.

This rearrangement joins TRBV19 to TRBJ1-6, with D unclear. The CDR3 has 14 residues. V shed 7 bases and J shed 2 bases, with 9 bases lying between them. The germline CDR1 and CDR2 sequences are LNHDA and SQIVND (reference sequence). CDR3 loop: CASTGGTYNSPLHF. The CDR3 DNA sequence: TGTGCCAGTACCGGAGGCACCTATAATTCACCCCTCCACTTT.

The gene calls are TRBV5-6 and TRBJ1-2; D possibly corresponds to TRBD1 (6 bases). Trimming took off 4 bases at V and 4 bases at J, with 14 bases between the two ends. From germline, CDR1 is SGHDT and CDR2 YYEEEE. The CDR3 has 14 amino acids. The CDR3 region is CASSLEDSLYGYTF. The CDR3, as DNA: TGTGCCAGCAGCCTGGAGGACAGCCTCTATGGCTACACCTTC.

CDR3 DNA sequence: TGTGCCAGCAGTGTGCCAGACATCTCCTACGAGCAGTACTTC. Translating it yields CASSVPDISYEQYF. The chain joins TRBV28 to TRBJ2-7; D remains unclear. The germline V gene has CDR1 MDHEN and CDR2 SYDVKM. V dropped 5 bases and J dropped 0 bases, with 11 bases sitting between them. This CDR3 is 14 amino acids long.

This clone has just one count. V gene TRBV5-1 combines with J gene TRBJ2-1; TRBD1 is a possible D gene (5 bases). Trimming removed 4 bases at V and 14 bases at J, with 16 bases between. Looked up from germline, CDR1 is SGHRS and CDR2 is YFSETQ. The CDR3 is 12 amino acids. CDR3 DNA sequence: TGCGCCAGCAGCCCAGGACAAGGCCGGAAGTTCTTC. This translates into CASSPGQGRKFF.

V gene TRBV21-1 combines with J gene TRBJ1-5; TRBD1 was called by the table and not checked on the DNA. TRBV21-1 is a listed pseudogene. This CDR3 comprises 14 residues. DNA for the CDR3: TGTGCCAGCAGCACGACAGATAGCAATCAGCCCCAGCATTTT. Translated: CASSTTDSNQPQHF.

The chain links TRBV18 to TRBJ2-7; weak D call: TRBD1 (6 bases). The ends were cut back, 1 base at V and 2 bases at J, with 12 bases in the middle. The CDR3 sequence is 15 residues long. CDR1 and CDR2 (germline): KGHSH, LQKENI. The CDR3: CASSPLKGVPYEQYF. The CDR3 region has the DNA TGTGCCAGCTCACCACTCAAGGGGGTCCCCTACGAGCAGTACTTC.

The chain is built from TRBV27 and TRBJ2-3, with a tentative D call TRBD2 (6 bases). Germline V CDR1 and CDR2: MNHEY, SMNVEV (reference sequence). The V and J ends lost 6 bases and 0 bases respectively, with 13 bases between them. The length of the CDR3 is 15 residues. The CDR3 DNA sequence: TGTGCCAGCAGGGGGAGGCTCGCTAGCACAGATACGCAGTATTTT. It specifies CASRGRLASTDTQYF.

The rearrangement links TRBV5-1 to TRBJ2-2, with D possibly matching TRBD2 (6 bases). This CDR3 spans 15 amino acids. Trimming shortened V by 0 bases and J by 6 bases, and 12 bases separated the two germline ends. CDR1 and CDR2 from the germline V gene are SGHRS and YFSETQ. CDR3 sequence: CASSLGREYAGELFF. The CDR3 coding sequence is TGCGCCAGCAGCTTGGGGAGGGAGTATGCCGGGGAGCTGTTTTTT.

This clone is judged medium-sized (0.01 to 0.1%). The rearrangement links TRBV6-4 to TRBJ2-2, with 9 bases matching TRBD1. The CDR3 runs 14 residues. The germline gives CDR1 MRHNA, CDR2 SNTAGT. J was trimmed by 3 bases and V by 6 bases; bases with no gene match: 2. The CDR3 region is CASSRDRDTGELFF. CDR3 sequence (DNA): TGTGCCAGCAGCCGGGACAGGGACACCGGGGAGCTGTTTTTT.

The chain recombines TRBV6-5 with TRBJ2-7; 8 bases fit TRBD2. This CDR3 region has 15 residues. The V gene end was trimmed by 1 base and the J gene end by 2 bases; junction bases not matched to a gene: 4. Germline lookup yields CDR1 MNHEY and CDR2 SVGAGI. The CDR3 sequence is CASSYFAGGAYEQYF. The DNA for the CDR3 is TGTGCCAGCAGTTACTTTGCGGGGGGCGCCTACGAGCAGTACTTC.

The J gene is TRBJ1-2, the V gene TRBV10-3; D is perhaps TRBD1 (5 bases). The CDR3 contains 16 residues. Trimming took off 1 base at V and 2 bases at J, with 14 bases between the two ends. In germline, CDR1 is ENHRY, CDR2 SYGVKD. CDR3 sequence reads: CAISEYQGRGNYGYTF. Written as DNA, the CDR3 is TGTGCCATCAGTGAGTACCAGGGTCGGGGGAACTATGGCTACACCTTC.

In this sample, this clone turned up once. The CDR3 sequence is CASSQTQDRGDHYGYTF. CDR3 nucleotide sequence: TGTGCCAGCAGCCAAACCCAGGACAGGGGGGATCACTATGGCTACACCTTC. The V and J genes are TRBV14 and TRBJ1-2; 10 bases map to TRBD1. Unmatched junction bases numbered 9, after V lost 2 bases and J lost 3 bases. Germline CDR1 SGHDN, CDR2 FVKESK. This CDR3 has 17 amino acids.

This clone was recorded only once. The CDR3 coding sequence is TGCAGCGCCCAAGCGGGAGGGGGCCACGAGCAGTACTTC. It translates to CSAQAGGGHEQYF. The chain links TRBV29-1 to TRBJ2-7; 10 nucleotides match TRBD2. The germline V gene encodes CDR1 SQVTM and CDR2 ANQGSEA. V shed 7 bases, J shed 5 bases, and the junction held 8 bases outside the gene matches. This CDR3 has 13 amino acids.

The rearrangement links TRBV5-5 to TRBJ1-2; D perhaps matches TRBD1 (6 bases). This CDR3 spans 14 amino acids. Germline CDR1 and CDR2: SGHKS and YYEKEE (reference sequence). Trimming stripped 4 bases from V and 4 bases from J, with 14 bases between. CDR3 sequence (DNA): TGTGCCAGCAGCCAAAACAGGGCTGGCTATGGCTACACCTTC. This sequence encodes CASSQNRAGYGYTF. Combining the CDR3 with reference TRBV5-5 and TRBJ1-2 gives the whole variable domain DAGVTQSPTHLIKTRGQQVTLRCSPISGHKSVSWYQQVLGQGPQFIFQYYEKEERGRGNFPDRFSARQFPNYSSELNVNALLLGDSALYLCASSQNRAGYGYTFGSGTRLTVV.

The V call is TRBV27, the J call TRBJ2-7, with D unclear. Germline loops: CDR1 MNHEY, CDR2 SMNVEV (reference sequence). V dropped 0 bases and J dropped 6 bases, with 9 bases sitting between them. The length of the CDR3 is 13 residues. The CDR3 sequence: CASSLSGSREQYF. In DNA, the CDR3 is TGTGCCAGCAGTTTATCCGGTTCTCGCGAGCAGTACTTC.

V gene TRBV27 combines with J gene TRBJ2-7, with TRBD1 identical over 7 bases. Germline lookup yields CDR1 MNHEY and CDR2 SMNVEV (reference sequence). This CDR3 comprises 14 residues. Unmatched junction bases numbered 3, after V lost 1 base and J lost 3 bases. CDR3 coding DNA: TGTGCCAGCAGTTTATTGGGACAGTTCTACGAGCAGTACTTC. Translating it yields CASSLLGQFYEQYF.

The chain carries TRBV4-3 and TRBJ2-1, with 7 bases aligning to TRBD1. After removal of 5 bases from V and 8 bases from J, the junction contained 18 bases not matched to a gene. The CDR3 covers 17 residues. Germline lookup yields CDR1 LGHNA and CDR2 YSLEER. The CDR3: CASSDDTGTALSDEQFF. CDR3 DNA: TGCGCCAGCAGCGACGATACCGGGACAGCCCTCTCGGATGAGCAGTTCTTC.

This chain uses TRBV5-4 with TRBJ1-6, with unresolved D. The germline V gene encodes CDR1 SGHNT and CDR2 YYREEE (reference sequence). Trimming stripped 0 bases from V and 8 bases from J, with 12 bases between. CDR3 length: 15 residues. CDR3 DNA: TGTGCCAGCAGCTTGGAGCCGGGGAACTATTCACCCCTCCACTTT. The encoded protein is CASSLEPGNYSPLHF.